Sequencing of this T cell receptor beta chain was carried out in a study of PD-L1 blockade in urothelial cancer. Across the study: Prior chemotherapy regimens per patient numbered 0 to 3. There were a median of around 140,000 T cells in blood samples. Study-wide results and caveats: Improved survival was predicted by pretreatment blood TCR clonality below the median.

PCRs were each spiked with synthetic TCR analog templates. Produced via immunoSEQ multiplex PCR; TCRdb's table is partial and in-frame only. The table lists around 30,000 clones, around 85% of them singletons. In regard to this clone: Its specificity is unknown.

Germline V gene data show CDR1 as KGHSH and CDR2 as LQKENI. The ends lost 3 bases at V and 7 bases at J; junction bases unmatched: 10. The CDR3 extends over 15 amino acids. The TCR comes from a man aged 50 to 59 with urothelial cancer. The sequenced sample was PBMCs, obtained around atezolizumab (anti-PD-L1) treatment. The rearrangement links TRBV18 to TRBJ2-7; 9 bases map to TRBD1. CDR3 in amino acids: CASSPPGTGPGEQYF. The CDR3 DNA is TGTGCCAGCTCACCTCCCGGGACAGGGCCCGGGGAGCAGTACTTC.